Listed below are T cell receptor beta chains from one sample, sequenced in a study of blood T cell repertoires in COVID-19. Clones were sequenced by immunoSEQ multiplex PCR, and TCRdb holds only the in-frame ones, with some missing. The top ten clones hold approximately 1.3% of a sample with some 90,000 clones, about 86% of them seen once. The sequenced material came from peripheral blood. The receptors stem from a man older than 75 with active or convalescent COVID-19. The CDR3 runs from the conserved cysteine through the conserved F or W. D genes are given only for firm matches. Clone size is shown for a subset of rows, as once, few, many or a class of expanded clone.

d_call | clone_size | j_call | cdr3_length | v_call | cdr3_aa | cdr3_nt
NA | NA | TRBJ2-7 | 15 | TRBV6-5 | CASSYSGGLGYEQYF | TGTGCCAGCAGTTACTCTGGGGGGTTGGGCTACGAGCAGTACTTC
TRBD2 | NA | TRBJ2-7 | 15 | TRBV3-1/TRBV3-2 | CASSQVGLASYEQYF | TGTGCCAGCAGCCAAGTAGGACTAGCCTCCTACGAGCAGTACTTC
TRBD2 | NA | TRBJ2-5 | 17 | TRBV5-4 | CASSFGRSSGAQETQYF | TGTGCCAGCAGCTTTGGGCGGTCTAGCGGGGCCCAAGAGACCCAGTACTTC
TRBD1 | NA | TRBJ2-1 | 15 | TRBV18 | CASSPTGQGNNEQFF | TGTGCCAGCTCACCAACGGGACAGGGAAACAATGAGCAGTTCTTC
NA | NA | TRBJ2-3 | 17 | TRBV6-2/TRBV6-3 | CASSVLRAGRSTDTQYF | TGTGCCAGCAGTGTCCTACGGGCGGGACGGAGCACAGATACGCAGTATTTT
TRBD2 | NA | TRBJ2-1 | 17 | TRBV25-1 | CASSEYTSGSSYNEQFF | TGTGCCAGCAGTGAATATACTAGCGGGAGCTCCTACAATGAGCAGTTCTTC
NA | NA | TRBJ2-1 | 17 | TRBV9 | CASSVAKGQRSYNEQFF | TGTGCCAGCAGCGTAGCTAAAGGTCAGCGCTCCTACAATGAGCAGTTCTTC
TRBD1 | NA | TRBJ2-2 | 17 | TRBV2 | CASSVSGTGTPTGELFF | TGTGCCAGCAGTGTTAGTGGGACAGGGACCCCTACCGGGGAGCTGTTTTTT
NA | once | TRBJ2-7 | 13 | TRBV7-2 | CASSPYDGGEQYF | TGTGCCAGCAGCCCGTACGACGGCGGGGAGCAGTACTTC
TRBD2 | few | TRBJ2-5 | 12 | TRBV5-1 | CASSGEGETQYF | TGCGCCAGCAGTGGGGAGGGGGAGACCCAGTACTTC
NA | NA | TRBJ2-7 | 15 | TRBV7-2 | CASRPVLVHAYEQYF | TGTGCCAGCAGGCCTGTCCTAGTCCATGCCTACGAGCAGTACTTC
NA | once | TRBJ2-7 | 12 | TRBV28 | CASSSSSYEQYF | TGTGCCAGCAGTTCTTCCTCTTACGAGCAGTACTTC
NA | NA | TRBJ2-5 | 15 | TRBV7-9 | CASSQPGGTQETQYF | TGTGCCAGCAGCCAACCGGGGGGCACACAAGAGACCCAGTACTTC
TRBD2 | few | TRBJ2-7 | 15 | TRBV5-1 | CASSNGTSGTYEQYF | TGCGCCAGCAGCAACGGGACTAGCGGGACCTACGAGCAGTACTTC
NA | NA | TRBJ1-3 | 15 | TRBV27 | CASSLGGAPGNTIYF | TGTGCCAGCAGTTTAGGTGGGGCCCCGGGAAACACCATATATTTT
NA | NA | TRBJ2-2 | 14 | TRBV5-1 | CASKHRTNTGELFF | TGCGCCAGCAAACACAGGACGAACACCGGGGAGCTGTTTTTT
TRBD2 | NA | TRBJ2-5 | 20 | TRBV18 | CASSYLPIRISGELQETQYF | TGTGCCAGCTCATACCTCCCTATTAGGATTAGCGGGGAACTTCAAGAGACCCAGTACTTC